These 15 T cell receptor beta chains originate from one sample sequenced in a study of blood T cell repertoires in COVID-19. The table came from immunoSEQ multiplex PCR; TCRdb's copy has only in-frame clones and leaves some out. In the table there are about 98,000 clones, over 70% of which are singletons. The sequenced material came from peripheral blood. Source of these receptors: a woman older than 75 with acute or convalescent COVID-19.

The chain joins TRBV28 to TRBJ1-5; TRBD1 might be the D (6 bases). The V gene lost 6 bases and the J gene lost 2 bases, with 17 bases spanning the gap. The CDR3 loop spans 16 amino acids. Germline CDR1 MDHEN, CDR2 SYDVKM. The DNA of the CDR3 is TGTGCCAGCAGGACTCCTACAGGGATGGGCAATCAGCCCCAGCATTTT. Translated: CASRTPTGMGNQPQHF.

CDR3 protein: CASSAGTGGTGNTIYF. The CDR3 coding sequence is TGTGCCAGCAGTGCCGGGACAGGGGGGACTGGAAACACCATATATTTT. The chain joins TRBV2 to TRBJ1-3, with 11 bases lining up with TRBD1. The germline CDR1 and CDR2 sequences are SNHLY and FYNNEI. With V trimmed by 4 bases and J by 2 bases, 4 bases remained unmatched. This CDR3 region has 16 residues.

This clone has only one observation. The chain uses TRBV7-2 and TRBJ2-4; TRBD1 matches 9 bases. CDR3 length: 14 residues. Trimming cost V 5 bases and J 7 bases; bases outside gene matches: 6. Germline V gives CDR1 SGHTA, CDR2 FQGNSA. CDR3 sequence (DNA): TGTGCCAGCAGCCCGGGACAGGGTGGGAACATTCAGTACTTC. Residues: CASSPGQGGNIQYF.

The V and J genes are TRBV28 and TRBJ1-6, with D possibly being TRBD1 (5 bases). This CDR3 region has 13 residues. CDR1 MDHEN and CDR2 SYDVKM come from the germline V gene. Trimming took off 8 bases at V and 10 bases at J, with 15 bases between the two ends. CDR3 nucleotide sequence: TGTGCCAGCGTACGGGGGGAGAGGTCACCCCTCCACTTT. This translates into CASVRGERSPLHF.

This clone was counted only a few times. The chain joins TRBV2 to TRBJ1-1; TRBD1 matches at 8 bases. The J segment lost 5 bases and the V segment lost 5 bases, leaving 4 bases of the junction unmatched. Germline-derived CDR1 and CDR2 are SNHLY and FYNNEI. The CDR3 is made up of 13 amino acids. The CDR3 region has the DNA TGTGCCAGCAGTCCGGACAGGGTTACTGAAGCTTTCTTT. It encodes CASSPDRVTEAFF.

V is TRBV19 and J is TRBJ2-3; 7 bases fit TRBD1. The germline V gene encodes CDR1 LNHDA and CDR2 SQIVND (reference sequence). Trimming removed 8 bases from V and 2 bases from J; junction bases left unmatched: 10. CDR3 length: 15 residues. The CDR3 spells CASLATGDLTDTQYF. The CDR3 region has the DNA TGTGCCAGTCTTGCAACAGGGGACCTCACAGATACGCAGTATTTT.

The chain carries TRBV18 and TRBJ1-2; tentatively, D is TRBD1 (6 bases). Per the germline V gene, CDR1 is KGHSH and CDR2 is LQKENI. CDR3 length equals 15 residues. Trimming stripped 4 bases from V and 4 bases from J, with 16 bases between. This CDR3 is CASSQGEQGIYGYTF. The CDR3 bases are TGTGCCAGCTCACAAGGGGAGCAGGGGATCTATGGCTACACCTTC.

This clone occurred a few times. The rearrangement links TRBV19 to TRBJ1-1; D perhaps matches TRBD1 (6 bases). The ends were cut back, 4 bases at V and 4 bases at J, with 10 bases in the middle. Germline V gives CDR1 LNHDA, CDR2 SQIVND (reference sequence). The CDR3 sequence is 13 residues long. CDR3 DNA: TGTGCCAGTAGTACAGGGGATTCCACTGAAGCTTTCTTT. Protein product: CASSTGDSTEAFF.

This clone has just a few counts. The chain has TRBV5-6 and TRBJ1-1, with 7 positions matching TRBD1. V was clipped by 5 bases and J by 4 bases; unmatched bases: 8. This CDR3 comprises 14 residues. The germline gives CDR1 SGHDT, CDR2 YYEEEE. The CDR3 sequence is CASSSYDRATEAFF. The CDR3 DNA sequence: TGTGCCAGCAGTTCGTATGACAGGGCCACTGAAGCTTTCTTT.

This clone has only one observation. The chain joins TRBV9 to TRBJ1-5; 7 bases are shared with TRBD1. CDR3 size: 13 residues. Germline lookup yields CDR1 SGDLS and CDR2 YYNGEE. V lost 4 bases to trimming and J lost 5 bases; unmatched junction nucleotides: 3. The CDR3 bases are TGTGCCAGCAGCCGCGACAGGGATCAGCCCCAGCATTTT. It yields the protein CASSRDRDQPQHF.

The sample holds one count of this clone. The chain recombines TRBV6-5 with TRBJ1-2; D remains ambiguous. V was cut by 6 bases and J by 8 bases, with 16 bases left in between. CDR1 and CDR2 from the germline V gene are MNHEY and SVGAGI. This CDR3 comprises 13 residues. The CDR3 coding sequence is TGTGCCAGCAGGGCCGCCCAGTCTCTCGGCTACACCTTC. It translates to CASRAAQSLGYTF.

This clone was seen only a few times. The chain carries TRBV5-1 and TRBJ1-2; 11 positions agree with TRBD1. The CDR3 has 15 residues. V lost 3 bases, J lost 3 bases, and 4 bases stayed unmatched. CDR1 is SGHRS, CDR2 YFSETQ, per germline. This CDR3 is CASSSRDRGDYGYTF. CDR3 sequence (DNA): TGCGCCAGCAGCTCCCGGGACAGGGGGGACTATGGCTACACCTTC.

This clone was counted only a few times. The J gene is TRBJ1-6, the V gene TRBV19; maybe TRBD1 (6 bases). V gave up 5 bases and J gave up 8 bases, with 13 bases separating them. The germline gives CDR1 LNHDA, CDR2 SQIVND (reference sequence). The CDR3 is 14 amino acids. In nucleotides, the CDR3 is TGTGCCAGTAGTCGCGGGAGGGGGGATTCACCCCTCCACTTT. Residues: CASSRGRGDSPLHF.

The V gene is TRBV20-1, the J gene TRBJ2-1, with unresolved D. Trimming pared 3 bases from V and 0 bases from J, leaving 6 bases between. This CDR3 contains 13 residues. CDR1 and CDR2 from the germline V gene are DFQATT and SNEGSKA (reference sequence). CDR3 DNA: TGCAGTGCTAGTTCTAACTCCTACAATGAGCAGTTCTTC. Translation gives CSASSNSYNEQFF.

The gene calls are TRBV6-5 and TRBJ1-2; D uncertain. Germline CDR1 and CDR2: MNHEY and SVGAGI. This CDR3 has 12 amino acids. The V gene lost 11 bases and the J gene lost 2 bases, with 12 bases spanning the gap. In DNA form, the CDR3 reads TGTGCCGCCTCGACGGGGAACTATGGCTACACCTTC. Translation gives CAASTGNYGYTF.